This T cell receptor beta chain was retrieved from a study of blood T cell repertoires in COVID-19. Study-wide context: Samples of COVID-19 (acute and convalescent) were obtained from the United States, Italy and Spain.

The CDR3 totals 14 residues. The germline V and J ends were trimmed by 0 bases and 5 bases, with 11 bases remaining between them. The germline V gene encodes CDR1 SGHRS and CDR2 YFSETQ. In the original workflow: Estimated nucleated cell counts came from reference gene primer amplification. The data were produced by immunoSEQ multiplex PCR, yet TCRdb's version contains in-frame clones alone and is incomplete. V and J calls and clone size are given by that table; D and trimming were obtained from the DNA. The sample holds tens of thousands of clones, more than 70% seen once. Sequencing was performed on peripheral blood. This sequence was found in a man in his fifties or sixties with active or convalescent COVID-19. The genes are TRBV5-1 and TRBJ2-5; maybe TRBD1 (5 bases). In DNA, the CDR3 is TGCGCCAGCAGCTTGGGTGGGGCTTCGGAGACCCAGTACTTC. It specifies CASSLGGASETQYF.